The entry below gives a single TCR beta chain sequence along with its context. Sequence at one end of the junction differs from germline and may be a read error. The sample is drawn from a study of shared T cell receptors in the human thymus. The CDR3 consists of 16 residues. Germline lookup yields CDR1 SGHVS and CDR2 FQNEAQ. Profiled with immunoSEQ multiplex PCR; TCRdb holds only in-frame clones, not every one. The sample lists hundreds of thousands of clones, over 75% occurring once. The same specimen was also included in a second study, on human thymus T cells. From that study: Thymus pieces cut out during corrective heart surgery were the tissue that was used. Related research examined unrelated individuals and reported that their thymic repertoires overlapped highly.

What was sequenced was thymocytes. The rearrangement uses TRBV7-8 and TRBJ2-7, with 15 positions matching TRBD2. The receptor's source is a boy less than two years old with a congenital heart defect. This CDR3 is CASSLAVGLAGGPGFF. The DNA of the CDR3 is TGTGCCAGCAGCTTAGCGGTTGGACTAGCGGGAGGGCCGGGTTTCTTC.